A single TCR beta chain is shown here with its context. An end of the junction differs from the germline gene, which may be a read error. CDR3 length: 13 residues. Germline V lookup: CDR1 KGHSH, CDR2 LQKENI. The data stem from a study of shared T cell receptors in the human thymus. The method was immunoSEQ multiplex PCR; TCRdb's version includes in-frame clones alone and lacks a portion of them. Of around 730,000 clones in the sample, roughly 85% are singletons; the top ten hold around 0.0099%. The data were also submitted as part of a second study, on human thymus T cells. That report notes: Samples came from healthy Finnish infants during open corrective cardiac surgery. Within thymic and blood repertoires, V and J gene usage appeared to be biased.

Sequenced material: thymocytes. This TCR came from a girl under three years old with a congenital heart defect. The chain couples TRBV18 to TRBJ2-4; TRBD1 matches 8 bases. The DNA for the CDR3 is TGTGCCAGCTCACCAACGCCGGGACAGGCCTCCAACTTC. Translating it yields CASSPTPGQASNF.